This T cell receptor beta chain was identified during a study of cytomegalovirus exposure and HLA in healthy donors. Study-wide points: Reported performance of the classifier showed diagnosis of cytomegalovirus status with high specificity and sensitivity. For TCR beta chains, V- and J-gene trimming was later linked to a missense DCLRE1C variant. When a later analysis compared HLA-associated TCR beta chains with equally common others, the HLA-associated chains turned out to be more clonally expanded and to have lower generation probabilities.

Primers for the PCR totalled 60 Vbeta and 13 Jbeta. TCRdb's table, derived via immunoSEQ multiplex PCR, lists solely in-frame clones and lacks some. The repertoire consists of around 140,000 clones, with around three fifths occurring once and the leading ten covering approximately 1.8%. The donors gave bone marrow, and they were healthy. This clone rates as medium-sized. The antigen remains undetermined. This sequence originates from a male donor in good health and CMV-seronegative. The sample was PBMCs.

The CDR3 DNA sequence: TGTGCCAGCAGCTTAGCTGGGCCCCCTAATTCACCCCTCCACTTT. The encoded protein is CASSLAGPPNSPLHF. The chain combines TRBV7-3 with TRBJ1-6; D not certain. CDR3 length equals 15 residues. V shed 2 bases and J shed 6 bases, with 11 bases lying between them. Per germline, CDR1 SGHTA and CDR2 FQGTGA.